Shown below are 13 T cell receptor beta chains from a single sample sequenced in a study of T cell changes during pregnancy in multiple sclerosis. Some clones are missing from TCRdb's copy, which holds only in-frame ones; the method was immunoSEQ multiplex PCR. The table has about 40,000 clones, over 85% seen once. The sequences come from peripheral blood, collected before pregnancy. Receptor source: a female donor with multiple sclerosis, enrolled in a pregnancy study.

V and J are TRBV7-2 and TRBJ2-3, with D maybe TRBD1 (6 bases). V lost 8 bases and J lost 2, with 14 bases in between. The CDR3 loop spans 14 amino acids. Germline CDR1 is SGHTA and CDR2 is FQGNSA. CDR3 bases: TGTGCCAGCCGCTGGGGGCCGAACACAGATACGCAGTATTTT. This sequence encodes CASRWGPNTDTQYF.

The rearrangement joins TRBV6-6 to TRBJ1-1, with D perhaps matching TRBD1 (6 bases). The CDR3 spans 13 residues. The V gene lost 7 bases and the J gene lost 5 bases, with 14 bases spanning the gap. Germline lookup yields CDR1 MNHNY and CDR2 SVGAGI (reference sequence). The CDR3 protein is CASIGRGYTEAFF. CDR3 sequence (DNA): TGTGCCAGCATAGGCAGGGGATATACTGAAGCTTTCTTT.

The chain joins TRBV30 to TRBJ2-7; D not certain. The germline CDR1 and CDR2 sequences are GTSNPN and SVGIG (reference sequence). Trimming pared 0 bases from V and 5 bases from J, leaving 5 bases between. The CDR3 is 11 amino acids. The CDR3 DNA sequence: TGTGCCTGGAGTGTCGGTCACGAGCAGTACTTC. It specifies CAWSVGHEQYF.

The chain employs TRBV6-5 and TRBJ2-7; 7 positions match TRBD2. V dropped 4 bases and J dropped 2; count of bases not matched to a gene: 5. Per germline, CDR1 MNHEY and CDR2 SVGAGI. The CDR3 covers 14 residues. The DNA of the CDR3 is TGTGCCAGCAGTTGGGGGGAGGGGACCTACGAGCAGTACTTC. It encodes CASSWGEGTYEQYF.

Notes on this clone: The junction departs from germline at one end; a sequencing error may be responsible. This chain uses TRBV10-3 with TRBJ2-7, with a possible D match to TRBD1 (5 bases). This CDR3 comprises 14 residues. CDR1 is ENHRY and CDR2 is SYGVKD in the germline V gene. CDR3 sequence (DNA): TGTGCCATCCGTGACTCCAATGCAAGGGGTGAGCAGTACTTC. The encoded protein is CAIRDSNARGEQYF.

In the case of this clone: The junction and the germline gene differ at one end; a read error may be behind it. CDR3 nucleotides: TGTGCCAGTGGTATCCTCGGACAGGGCGATCAGACCCAGTACTTC. This sequence encodes CASGILGQGDQTQYF. The J gene is TRBJ2-5, the V gene TRBV19; 8 positions match TRBD1. The CDR3 sequence is 15 residues long. Looked up from germline, CDR1 is LNHDA and CDR2 is SQIVND (reference sequence).

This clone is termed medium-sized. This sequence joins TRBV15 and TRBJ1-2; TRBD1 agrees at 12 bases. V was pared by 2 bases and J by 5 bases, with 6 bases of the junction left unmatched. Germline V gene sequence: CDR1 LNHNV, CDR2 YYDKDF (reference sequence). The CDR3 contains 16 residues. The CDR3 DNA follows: TGTGCCACCAGCAGACGGGACAGGGGGCTTAGTTATGGCTACACCTTC. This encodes CATSRRDRGLSYGYTF.

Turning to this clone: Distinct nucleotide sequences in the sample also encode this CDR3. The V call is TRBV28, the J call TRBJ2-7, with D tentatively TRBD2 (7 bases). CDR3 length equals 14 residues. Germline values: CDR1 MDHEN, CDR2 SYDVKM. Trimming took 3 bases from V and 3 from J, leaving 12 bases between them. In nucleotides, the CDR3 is TGTGCCAGCAGTTTCGGCGGGGGCCTCTACGAGCAGTACTTC. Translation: CASSFGGGLYEQYF.

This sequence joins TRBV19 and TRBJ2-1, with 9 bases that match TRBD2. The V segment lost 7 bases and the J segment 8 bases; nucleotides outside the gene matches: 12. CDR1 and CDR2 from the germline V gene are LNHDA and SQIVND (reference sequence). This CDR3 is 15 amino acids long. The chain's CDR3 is CASNFIAGARYEQFF. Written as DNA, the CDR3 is TGTGCCAGTAATTTTATAGCGGGAGCAAGATATGAGCAGTTCTTC. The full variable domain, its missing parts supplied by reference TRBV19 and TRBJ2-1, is DGGITQSPKYLFRKEGQNVTLSCEQNLNHDAMYWYRQDPGQGLRLIYYSQIVNDFQKGDIAEGYSVSREKKESFPLTVTSAQKNPTAFYLCASNFIAGARYEQFFGPGTRLTVL.

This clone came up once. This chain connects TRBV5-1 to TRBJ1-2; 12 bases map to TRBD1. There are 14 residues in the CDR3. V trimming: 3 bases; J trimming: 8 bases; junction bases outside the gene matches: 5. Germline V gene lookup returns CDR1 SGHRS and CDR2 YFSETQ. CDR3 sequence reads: CASSSGQGARGYTF. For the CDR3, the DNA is TGCGCCAGCAGCTCGGGACAGGGGGCGCGCGGCTACACCTTC.

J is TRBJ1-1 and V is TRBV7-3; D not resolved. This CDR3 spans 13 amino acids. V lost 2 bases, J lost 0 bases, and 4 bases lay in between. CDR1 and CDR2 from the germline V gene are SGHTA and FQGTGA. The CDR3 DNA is TGTGCCAGCAGCTTATCGGTGAACACTGAAGCTTTCTTT. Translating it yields CASSLSVNTEAFF.

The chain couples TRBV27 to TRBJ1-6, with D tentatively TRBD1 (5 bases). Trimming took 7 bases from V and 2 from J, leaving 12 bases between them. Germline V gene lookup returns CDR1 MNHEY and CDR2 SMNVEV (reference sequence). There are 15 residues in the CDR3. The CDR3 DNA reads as TGTGCCAGCATCTCCAAGGGGCCCTATAATTCACCCCTCCACTTT. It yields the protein CASISKGPYNSPLHF.

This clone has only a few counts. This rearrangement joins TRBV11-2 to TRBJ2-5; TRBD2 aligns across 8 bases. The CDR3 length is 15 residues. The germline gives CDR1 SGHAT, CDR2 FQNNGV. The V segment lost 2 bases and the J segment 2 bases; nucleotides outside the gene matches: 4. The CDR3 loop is CASSLLAGLQETQYF. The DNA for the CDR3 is TGTGCCAGCAGCTTACTAGCGGGTCTACAAGAGACCCAGTACTTC.